The entry that follows covers one T cell receptor beta chain sequence. Unmatched junction bases numbered 8, after V lost 4 bases and J lost 5 bases. Germline-derived CDR1 and CDR2 are LGHDT and YNNKEL (reference sequence). The CDR3 runs 16 residues. The entry originates in a study of blood T cell repertoires in COVID-19. About the research overall: Italy, Spain and the United States were the sources of the convalescent and acute COVID-19 samples. Sample material is recorded as cDNA or gDNA derived from T cells, B-cell-depleted T cells, or PBMCs.

Per the authors' pipeline: The assay estimated nucleated cells by amplifying reference gene primers. TCRdb keeps only in-frame clones here, not all; method: immunoSEQ multiplex PCR. Clone size and the V and J calls come from that table; the DNA yielded D and trimming. The sample carries 150,000 to 200,000 clones, 90% recorded once. The TCR was taken from a man between 50 and 59 years old with acute or convalescent COVID-19. The rearrangement links TRBV3-1 (or the pseudogene TRBV3-2) to TRBJ1-6; 7 bases agree with TRBD1. The sample was peripheral blood. In nucleotides, the CDR3 is TGTGCCAGCAGCCGACTCGGGACAGAGAATAATTCACCCCTCCACTTT. Translation: CASSRLGTENNSPLHF.